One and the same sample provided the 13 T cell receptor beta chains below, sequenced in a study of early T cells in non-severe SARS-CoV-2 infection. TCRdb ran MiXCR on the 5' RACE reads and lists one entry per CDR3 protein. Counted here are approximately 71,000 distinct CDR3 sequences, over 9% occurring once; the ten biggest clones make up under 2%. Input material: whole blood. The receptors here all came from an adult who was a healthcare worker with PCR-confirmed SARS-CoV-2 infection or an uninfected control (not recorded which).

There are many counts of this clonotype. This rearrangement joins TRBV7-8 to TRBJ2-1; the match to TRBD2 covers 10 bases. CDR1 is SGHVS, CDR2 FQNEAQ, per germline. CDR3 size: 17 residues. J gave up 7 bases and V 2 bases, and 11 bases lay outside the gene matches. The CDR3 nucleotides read TGTGCCAGCAGCTTACGCACTAGCGGGGTAAGAAGGAATGAGCAGTTCTTC. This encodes CASSLRTSGVRRNEQFF. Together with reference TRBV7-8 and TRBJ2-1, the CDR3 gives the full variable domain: GAGVSQSPRYKVAKRGQDVALRCDPISGHVSLFWYQQALGQGPEFLTYFQNEAQLDKSGLPSDRFFAERPEGSVSTLKIQRTQQEDSAVYLCASSLRTSGVRRNEQFFGPGTRLTVL.

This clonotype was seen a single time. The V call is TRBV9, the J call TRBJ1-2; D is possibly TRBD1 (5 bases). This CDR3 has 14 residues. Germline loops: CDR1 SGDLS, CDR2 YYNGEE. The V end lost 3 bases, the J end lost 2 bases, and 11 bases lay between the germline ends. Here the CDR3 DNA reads TGTGCCAGCAGCGCGTACACAGGAAACTATGGCTACACCTTC. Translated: CASSAYTGNYGYTF.

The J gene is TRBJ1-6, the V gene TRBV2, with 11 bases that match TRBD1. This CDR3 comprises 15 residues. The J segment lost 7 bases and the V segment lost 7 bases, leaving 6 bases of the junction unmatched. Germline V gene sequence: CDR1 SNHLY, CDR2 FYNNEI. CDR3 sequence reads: CASIRDRGRNSPLHF. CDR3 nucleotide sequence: TGTGCCAGCATCAGGGACAGGGGGAGGAATTCACCCCTCCACTTT.

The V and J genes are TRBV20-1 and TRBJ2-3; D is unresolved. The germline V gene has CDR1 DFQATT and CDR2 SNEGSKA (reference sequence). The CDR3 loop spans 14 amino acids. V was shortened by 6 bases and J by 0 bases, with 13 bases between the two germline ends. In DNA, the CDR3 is TGCAGTGCCATGAAAATGGCTAGCACAGATACGCAGTATTTT. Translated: CSAMKMASTDTQYF.

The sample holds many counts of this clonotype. The chain's CDR3 is CASSLSPTGGRNEKLFF. CDR3 in DNA: TGTGCCAGCAGTTTATCCCCGACAGGGGGTCGCAATGAAAAACTGTTTTTT. This sequence joins TRBV28 and TRBJ1-4; TRBD1 matches 9 bases. CDR1 and CDR2 from the germline V gene are MDHEN and SYDVKM. Unmatched junction bases numbered 8, after V lost 1 base and J lost 5 bases. This CDR3 has 17 amino acids.

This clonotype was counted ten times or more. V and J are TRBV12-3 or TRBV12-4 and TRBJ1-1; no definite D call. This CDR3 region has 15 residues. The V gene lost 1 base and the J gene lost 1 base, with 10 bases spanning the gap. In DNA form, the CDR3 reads TGTGCCAGCAGTTTAGAAGTGGGCCCGAACACTGAAGCTTTCTTT. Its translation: CASSLEVGPNTEAFF.

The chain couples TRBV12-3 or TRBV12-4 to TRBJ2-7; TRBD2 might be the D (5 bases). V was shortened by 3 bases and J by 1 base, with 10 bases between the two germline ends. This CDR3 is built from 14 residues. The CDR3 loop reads CASSLEEWSYEQYF. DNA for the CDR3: TGTGCCAGCAGTTTGGAGGAATGGTCCTACGAGCAGTACTTC.

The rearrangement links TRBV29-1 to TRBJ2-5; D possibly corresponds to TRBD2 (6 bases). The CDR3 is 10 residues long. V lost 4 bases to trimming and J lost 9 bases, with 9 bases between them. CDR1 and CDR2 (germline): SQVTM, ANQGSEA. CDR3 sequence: CSVGREAQYF. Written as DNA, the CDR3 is TGCAGCGTTGGTAGGGAGGCCCAGTACTTC.

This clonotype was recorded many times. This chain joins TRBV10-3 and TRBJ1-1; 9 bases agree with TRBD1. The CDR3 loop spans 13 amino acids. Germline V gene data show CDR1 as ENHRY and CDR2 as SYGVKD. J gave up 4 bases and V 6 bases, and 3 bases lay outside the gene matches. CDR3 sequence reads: CAIRRQGGTEAFF. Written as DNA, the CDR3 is TGTGCCATCAGAAGACAGGGGGGCACTGAAGCTTTCTTT.

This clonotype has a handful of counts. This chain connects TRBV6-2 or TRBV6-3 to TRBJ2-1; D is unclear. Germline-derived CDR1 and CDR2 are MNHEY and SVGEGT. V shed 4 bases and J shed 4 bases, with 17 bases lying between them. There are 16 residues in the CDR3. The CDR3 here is CASSFAGPLGYNEQFF. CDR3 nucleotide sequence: TGTGCCAGCAGTTTCGCTGGACCCCTAGGGTACAATGAGCAGTTCTTC.

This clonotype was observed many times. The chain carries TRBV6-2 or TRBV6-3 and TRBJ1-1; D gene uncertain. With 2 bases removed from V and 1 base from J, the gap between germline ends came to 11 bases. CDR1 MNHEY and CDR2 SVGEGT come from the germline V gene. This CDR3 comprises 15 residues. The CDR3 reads CASSYTPTGNTEAFF. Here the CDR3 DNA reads TGTGCCAGCAGTTACACACCGACTGGGAACACTGAAGCTTTCTTT.

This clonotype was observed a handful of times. CDR3 amino acids: CASSLQGGSEETQYF. DNA of the CDR3: TGTGCCAGCAGTCTACAGGGAGGCAGCGAAGAGACCCAGTACTTC. This chain uses TRBV12-3 or TRBV12-4 with TRBJ2-5; D tentatively reads TRBD1 or TRBD2 (6 bases each). The CDR3 has 15 residues. The ends were cut back, 5 bases at V and 3 bases at J, with 16 bases in the middle.

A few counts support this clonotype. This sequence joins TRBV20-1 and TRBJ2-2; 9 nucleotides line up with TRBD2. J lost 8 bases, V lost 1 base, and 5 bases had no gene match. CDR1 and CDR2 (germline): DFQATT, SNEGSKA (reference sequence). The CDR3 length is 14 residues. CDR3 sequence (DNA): TGCAGTGCTAGAGGCAGCGGGGGGAAAGGGGAGCTGTTTTTT. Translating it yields CSARGSGGKGELFF.